These 18 T cell receptor beta chains were all obtained from the same sample, sequenced in a study of shared clonotypes between healthy human individuals. Naive CD8 isolation took CD45RO-negative cells positively selected for CCR7 and excluded terminally differentiated effector memory CD45RA+ cells. The method was immunoSEQ multiplex PCR; TCRdb's version includes in-frame clones alone and lacks a portion of them. This sample has about 2 million clones, with 85% to 95% found just once. The specimen sequenced was naive CD8+ T cells sorted from blood. The origin of the receptors is a man aged 18 to 29 in good health.

With regard to this clone: Other DNA variants within this sample encode the same CDR3. J is TRBJ2-7 and V is TRBV9; tentative D call: TRBD2 (5 bases). The CDR3 is 13 residues long. Trimming pared 4 bases from V and 4 bases from J, leaving 12 bases between. Germline values: CDR1 SGDLS, CDR2 YYNGEE. CDR3 DNA sequence: TGTGCCAGCAGCCCCGGGCGGGTTTACGAGCAGTACTTC. It yields the protein CASSPGRVYEQYF.

As concerns this clone: The same CDR3 can be traced to other DNA sequences in this sample. The rearrangement uses TRBV5-6 and TRBJ1-4; the match to TRBD1 covers 7 bases. Per the germline V gene, CDR1 is SGHDT and CDR2 is YYEEEE. CDR3 length: 13 amino acids. V trimming: 2 bases; J trimming: 5 bases; junction bases outside the gene matches: 0. The CDR3 DNA reads as TGTGCCAGCAGCTTAGGGGGCAATGAAAAACTGTTTTTT. As protein: CASSLGGNEKLFF.

The V gene is TRBV11-2, the J gene TRBJ2-1, with 11 bases fitting TRBD2. The CDR3 length is 15 residues. Trimming removed 3 bases from V and 7 bases from J; junction bases left unmatched: 5. Germline CDR1 is SGHAT and CDR2 is FQNNGV. The CDR3 sequence: CASSFGTSGLNEQFF. The CDR3 DNA follows: TGTGCCAGCAGCTTCGGGACTAGCGGTTTGAATGAGCAGTTCTTC.

The CDR3 DNA reads as TGTGCCAGCAGCCAGACAGGGGGCGGAAACACCATATATTTT. It encodes CASSQTGGGNTIYF. The chain links TRBV6-1 to TRBJ1-3; 10 bases are shared with TRBD1. Unmatched junction bases numbered 3, after V lost 6 bases and J lost 4 bases. CDR3 length: 14 residues. Looked up from germline, CDR1 is MNHNS and CDR2 is SASEGT.

V usage is TRBV29-1 and J usage is TRBJ2-3, with unresolved D. This CDR3 region has 12 residues. Per germline, CDR1 SQVTM and CDR2 ANQGSEA. V was shortened by 4 bases and J by 0 bases, with 5 bases between the two germline ends. The CDR3 nucleotides read TGCAGCGTTGTTCCCAGCACAGATACGCAGTATTTT. Translated, it gives CSVVPSTDTQYF.

Notes on this clone: Additional DNA sequences in this sample encode the identical CDR3. CDR3 protein: CASSWAGGGGTEAFF. CDR3 in DNA: TGTGCCAGCAGTTGGGCAGGGGGTGGTGGCACTGAAGCTTTCTTT. The chain carries TRBV27 and TRBJ1-1; TRBD1 agrees at 7 bases. CDR3 length: 15 amino acids. Trimming at V came to 4 bases and at J to 4 bases, leaving 9 bases not matched to a gene. CDR1 is MNHEY and CDR2 is SMNVEV in the germline V gene (reference sequence).

On this clone: The sample contains more than one DNA sequence encoding this CDR3. The rearrangement links TRBV7-9 to TRBJ1-1; 8 bases are shared with TRBD1. Germline V gene sequence: CDR1 SEHNR, CDR2 FQNEAQ (reference sequence). The CDR3 runs to 14 residues. Losses at the gene ends were 5 bases for V and 5 bases for J; bases not matched to a gene: 7. The CDR3 here is CASSLGQGSTEAFF. As DNA, the CDR3 is TGTGCCAGCAGCCTTGGACAGGGAAGTACTGAAGCTTTCTTT.

This sequence joins TRBV19 and TRBJ1-2, with 9 bases aligning to TRBD1. V trimming: 3 bases; J trimming: 3 bases; junction bases outside the gene matches: 11. There are 17 residues in the CDR3. Germline CDR1 and CDR2: LNHDA and SQIVND (reference sequence). The chain's CDR3 is CASSISRTGVLYYGYTF. For the CDR3, the DNA is TGTGCCAGTAGTATTTCCAGGACAGGGGTCCTCTACTATGGCTACACCTTC.

This clone has only one observation. The chain combines TRBV13 with TRBJ2-3, with D possibly being TRBD2 (6 bases). Germline CDR1 PRHDT, CDR2 FYEKMQ (reference sequence). Trimming shortened V by 3 bases and J by 5 bases, and 15 bases separated the two germline ends. The CDR3 is made up of 15 amino acids. CDR3 nucleotides: TGTGCCAGCAGCTTCAGGACGGCGGGGATAGATACGCAGTATTTT. This encodes CASSFRTAGIDTQYF.

The chain carries TRBV11-2 and TRBJ2-7; D call uncertain. Germline V gene sequence: CDR1 SGHAT, CDR2 FQNNGV. V shed 5 bases and J shed 4 bases, with 15 bases lying between them. The CDR3 contains 14 residues. The chain's CDR3 is CASSPFRTEYEQYF. The CDR3, as DNA: TGTGCCAGCAGCCCCTTTAGGACCGAGTACGAGCAGTACTTC.

This clone was picked up one time. The gene calls are TRBV10-1 and TRBJ2-2; TRBD2 matches at 8 bases. Germline assignment: CDR1 WNHNN and CDR2 SYGVQD (reference sequence). J lost 6 bases, V lost 3 bases, and 6 bases had no gene match. This CDR3 is built from 15 residues. Here the CDR3 DNA reads TGCGCCAGCAGTGATTCGGGACTAGTTGCCGGGGAGCTGTTTTTT. The encoded protein is CASSDSGLVAGELFF.

This clone has only one observation. This chain joins TRBV19 and TRBJ1-5; D ambiguous. The V gene lost 7 bases and the J gene lost 4 bases, with 17 bases spanning the gap. CDR1 and CDR2 (germline): LNHDA, SQIVND (reference sequence). The length of the CDR3 is 15 residues. The CDR3 region has the DNA TGTGCCAGTACCCCATACACGGGAGGGAATCAGCCCCAGCATTTT. As protein: CASTPYTGGNQPQHF.

This clone was seen just once. The CDR3 sequence is CASSAGQNYEQYF. The DNA for the CDR3 is TGTGCCAGCAGCGCGGGACAGAACTACGAGCAGTACTTC. This chain connects TRBV7-9 to TRBJ2-7; perhaps TRBD1 as D (7 bases). This CDR3 is built from 13 residues. V was cut by 5 bases and J by 3 bases, with 11 bases left in between. Germline lookup yields CDR1 SEHNR and CDR2 FQNEAQ (reference sequence).

The chain employs TRBV4-1 and TRBJ2-5; no reliable D call. Germline V lookup: CDR1 MGHRA, CDR2 YSYEKL. The CDR3 is 14 amino acids. V dropped 1 base and J dropped 4 bases, with 10 bases sitting between them. The DNA for the CDR3 is TGCGCCAGCAGCCAAGTATGGCAGGCAGAGACCCAGTACTTC. Translation: CASSQVWQAETQYF.

V usage is TRBV30 and J usage is TRBJ1-4; 8 bases map to TRBD1. The CDR3 covers 16 residues. The V gene's germline CDR1 is GTSNPN and CDR2 SVGIG (reference sequence). V was pared by 4 bases and J by 5 bases, with 12 bases of the junction left unmatched. CDR3 nucleotides: TGTGCCTGGACTCCAGGGGGCTGGGGACAAAATGAAAAACTGTTTTTT. Its translation: CAWTPGGWGQNEKLFF.

Notes on this clone: This same CDR3 is encoded by further DNA sequences in the sample. This chain uses TRBV29-1 with TRBJ1-1; D not resolved. Looked up from germline, CDR1 is SQVTM and CDR2 is ANQGSEA. This CDR3 has 11 amino acids. Trimming removed 4 bases at V and 1 base at J, with 4 bases between. CDR3 residues: CSVGSNTEAFF. DNA for the CDR3: TGCAGCGTTGGGTCGAACACTGAAGCTTTCTTT.

This rearrangement joins TRBV6-5 to TRBJ1-5, with D tentatively TRBD1 (5 bases). The CDR3 has 15 amino acids. Trimming left V 7 bases short and J 4 bases short, with 17 bases between. CDR1 MNHEY and CDR2 SVGAGI come from the germline V gene. The CDR3: CASTPRGGGNQPQHF. CDR3 sequence (DNA): TGTGCCAGCACCCCCCGGGGGGGAGGGAATCAGCCCCAGCATTTT.

CDR3: CANGGTYNEQFF. The CDR3 region has the DNA TGTGCGAACGGGGGAACCTACAATGAGCAGTTCTTC. This chain joins TRBV6-6 and TRBJ2-1; possible D gene TRBD2, 6 bases. The CDR3 is 12 residues long. Germline V gene sequence: CDR1 MNHNY, CDR2 SVGAGI (reference sequence).